In its sample, the clone carrying this T cell receptor (beta chain) was seen a few times. Its antigen remains unknown. The sample belongs to a study of cytotoxic CD8 clonotypes in ibrutinib-treated CLL. Study conclusions and caveats: Clonality rose at ibrutinib response, held steady in sustained remission, and fell toward baseline at progression.

From germline, CDR1 is SQVTM and CDR2 ANQGSEA. The CDR3 length is 13 residues. Trimming stripped 1 base from V and 6 bases from J, with 11 bases between. The method was immunoSEQ multiplex PCR; TCRdb's version includes in-frame clones alone and lacks a portion of them. The table records 73,000 or so clones, around 68% of them present only once. This clonotype was obtained from a human donor with chronic lymphocytic leukemia. This sample comprised PBMCs, obtained after 12 months of ibrutinib treatment. The chain uses TRBV29-1 and TRBJ2-3; D is unclear. This CDR3 reads CSVEVVFGDTQYF. The CDR3 DNA is TGCAGCGTTGAAGTCGTGTTTGGTGATACGCAGTATTTT.